The rows below give T cell receptor beta chains drawn from one sample of a study of Ad26.COV2.S vaccination and SARS-CoV-2 variants. Some clones are missing from TCRdb's copy, which holds only in-frame ones; the method was immunoSEQ multiplex PCR. The data contain more than 400,000 clones, roughly 88% of them singletons. Here the sequenced sample was peripheral blood, taken in a trial of Ad26.COV2.S vaccine versus placebo. The receptors here all came from a person between 18 and 59 years old who received the Ad26.COV2.S COVID-19 vaccine or a placebo. The CDR3 runs from the conserved cysteine through the conserved F or W. The order of the fields is J gene, V gene, D gene, clone size, CDR3 protein, CDR3 DNA. The D gene is left open where the match is weak. Size is omitted from some rows. Given values are once, few, many or a class for expanded clones.

>TRBJ2-1|TRBV4-1|NA|NA
CASSQEKSRDEQFF
TGCGCCAGCAGCCAGGAAAAATCTAGGGATGAGCAGTTCTTC
>TRBJ2-7|TRBV13|TRBD2|NA
CASSLVGASGRYTYEQYF
TGTGCCAGCAGCTTAGTTGGGGCTAGCGGGAGGTACACCTACGAGCAGTACTTC
>TRBJ2-5|TRBV5-6|NA|NA
CASSGLGQEAETQYF
TGTGCCAGCTCAGGACTAGGACAGGAGGCAGAGACCCAGTACTTC
>TRBJ2-1|TRBV15|NA|NA
CATSRDSLRDIEQFF
TGTGCCACCAGCAGAGATTCCCTGAGAGACATTGAGCAGTTCTTC
>TRBJ2-5|TRBV10-1|TRBD1|NA
CASSRRGQGSETQYF
TGCGCCAGCAGCCGGAGGGGACAGGGGTCGGAGACCCAGTACTTC
>TRBJ2-2|TRBV6-5|NA|NA
CASSNTGELFF
TGTGCCAGCAGTAATACCGGGGAGCTGTTTTTT
>TRBJ1-1|TRBV28|NA|once
CASSLPGRTAEAFF
TGTGCCAGCAGTTTACCCGGCCGAACGGCTGAAGCTTTCTTT
>TRBJ1-1|TRBV6-5|NA|NA
CASSYSRGFEAFF
TGTGCCAGCAGTTACTCTAGGGGTTTTGAAGCTTTCTTT
>TRBJ1-1|TRBV4-3|NA|NA
CASSQDASTLNTEAFF
TGCGCCAGCAGCCAAGATGCATCCACCCTGAACACTGAAGCTTTCTTT
>TRBJ2-2|TRBV11-2|TRBD2|NA
CASSPDRLLGGRASGELFF
TGTGCCAGCAGCCCCGACCGACTACTCGGCGGGAGGGCCTCGGGGGAGCTGTTTTTT
>TRBJ2-6|TRBV9|NA|NA
CASSGTSGANVLTF
TGTGCCAGCAGTGGAACCTCTGGGGCCAACGTCCTGACTTTC
>TRBJ1-1|TRBV7-8|NA|once
CASSPVYSEAFF
TGTGCCAGCAGCCCGGTTTATTCTGAAGCTTTCTTT
>TRBJ2-3|TRBV7-6|NA|NA
CASSLAGGGVTDTQYF
TGTGCCAGCAGCTTAGCGGGCGGCGGGGTAACAGATACGCAGTATTTT
>TRBJ2-1|TRBV5-1|NA|NA
CASKRESVYNEQFF
TGCGCCAGCAAGCGAGAGAGTGTTTACAATGAGCAGTTCTTC
>TRBJ2-3|TRBV13|TRBD1|NA
CASSLEQGASTDTQYF
TGTGCCAGCAGCTTAGAACAGGGGGCGTCCACAGATACGCAGTATTTT
>TRBJ2-7|TRBV28|NA|NA
CASSFSLGEQAYEQYF
TGTGCCAGCAGTTTTAGTCTTGGGGAACAGGCCTACGAGCAGTACTTC
>TRBJ1-4|TRBV3-1/TRBV3-2|NA|NA
CASRRREAGGEKLFF
TGTGCCAGCCGGCGGCGTGAGGCCGGGGGAGAAAAACTGTTTTTT
>TRBJ2-1|TRBV27|NA|NA
CASSGGPVNEQFF
TGTGCCAGCAGTGGCGGACCGGTCAATGAGCAGTTCTTC
>TRBJ2-7|TRBV6-2/TRBV6-3|NA|NA
CASSYGETYPYEQYF
TGTGCCAGCAGTTACGGGGAAACTTATCCCTACGAGCAGTACTTC
>TRBJ2-5|TRBV15|NA|NA
CATSRDPGQETQYF
TGTGCCACCAGCAGAGATCCCGGTCAAGAGACCCAGTACTTC
>TRBJ2-7|TRBV30|NA|once
CAWSVLEPPREQYF
TGTGCCTGGAGTGTACTGGAGCCCCCTAGGGAGCAGTACTTC
>TRBJ2-2|TRBV5-4|NA|NA
CASSVDSSGTGELFF
TGTGCCAGCAGCGTCGATAGCTCGGGCACCGGGGAGCTGTTTTTT
>TRBJ2-6|TRBV7-3|NA|NA
CASSSSGANVLTF
TGTGCCAGCAGCTCCTCTGGGGCCAACGTCCTGACTTTC
>TRBJ1-1|TRBV19|NA|NA
CASSIDAGGEAFF
TGTGCCAGTAGTATAGACGCGGGGGGTGAAGCTTTCTTT
>TRBJ2-1|TRBV7-2|NA|NA
CASSLIPQRSPDNEQFF
TGTGCCAGCAGCTTGATTCCTCAGCGTAGCCCAGACAATGAGCAGTTCTTC
>TRBJ2-3|TRBV7-2|NA|NA
CASSLAPGETRDTQYF
TGTGCCAGCAGCTTAGCCCCAGGGGAGACGAGAGATACGCAGTATTTT
>TRBJ1-5|TRBV27|NA|few
CASSPIWGEVNQPQHF
TGTGCCAGCAGTCCTATTTGGGGGGAGGTCAATCAGCCCCAGCATTTT
>TRBJ1-5|TRBV4-3|NA|NA
CASSQDLGPVNQPQHF
TGCGCCAGCAGCCAAGATCTAGGTCCAGTGAATCAGCCCCAGCATTTT
>TRBJ1-3|TRBV7-9|NA|NA
CASSLIRDSSPSGNTIYF
TGTGCCAGTAGCTTAATCAGGGATAGTAGTCCCTCTGGAAACACCATATATTTT
>TRBJ2-1|TRBV5-1|NA|NA
CASSFGERNDNEQFF
TGCGCCAGCAGCTTCGGCGAGCGTAACGACAATGAGCAGTTCTTC
>TRBJ1-6|TRBV28|TRBD1|NA
CASSLDRGLRSPLHF
TGTGCCAGCAGTTTAGACAGGGGGCTTCGTTCACCCCTCCACTTT
>TRBJ1-2|TRBV28|NA|NA
CASIREGYGYTF
TGTGCCAGCATCAGGGAAGGCTATGGCTACACCTTC
>TRBJ2-1|TRBV5-1|TRBD2|NA
CASSWDTSGSFYNEQFF
TGCGCCAGCAGCTGGGACACTAGCGGGAGTTTCTACAATGAGCAGTTCTTC
>TRBJ1-2|TRBV28|NA|NA
CASLGNSNGYTF
TGTGCCAGCCTCGGGAACTCCAATGGCTACACCTTC
>TRBJ2-5|TRBV7-8|TRBD2|NA
CASSLLGGRAVGETQYF
TGTGCCAGCAGCTTATTGGGCGGGAGGGCCGTCGGAGAGACCCAGTACTTC
>TRBJ1-2|TRBV6-5|TRBD1|NA
CASVGQGYGYTF
TGTGCCAGCGTAGGACAGGGCTATGGCTACACCTTC
>TRBJ2-7|TRBV15|TRBD2|NA
CATSRALAGREQYF
TGTGCCACCAGCAGAGCGCTAGCGGGACGCGAGCAGTACTTC
>TRBJ2-1|TRBV24-1|TRBD2|NA
CATSDPGTSGRTNEQFF
TGTGCCACCAGTGACCCCGGGACTAGCGGGAGAACAAATGAGCAGTTCTTC
>TRBJ2-7|TRBV4-1|NA|NA
CASSRGAAAYEQYF
TGCGCCAGCAGCCGAGGGGCAGCCGCCTACGAGCAGTACTTC
>TRBJ1-2|TRBV11-2|NA|many
CASSFTGTYGYTF
TGTGCCAGCAGCTTCACAGGGACCTATGGCTACACCTTC
>TRBJ1-6|TRBV18|TRBD1|NA
CASSPRTGGNSPLHF
TGTGCCAGCTCACCACGGACAGGGGGTAATTCACCCCTCCACTTT
>TRBJ2-7|TRBV14|NA|NA
CASSLLGGHPYEQYF
TGTGCCAGCAGCCTACTTGGGGGACATCCCTACGAGCAGTACTTC